This TCR beta chain originates from a study of breast tumors, draining lymph nodes, adjacent tissues. In TCRdb, the multiplex PCR reads were re-called with MiXCR into one record per CDR3 protein. This table has approximately 15,000 distinct CDR3 sequences, around 58% appearing once. Study findings and constraints: Data fit most tumor T cells coming from lymph node, expanding in tumor.

Of note for this clonotype: Antigen: not known.

The CDR3 runs 14 residues. The germline gives CDR1 SQVTM, CDR2 ANQGSEA. The V and J ends lost 6 bases and 0 bases respectively, with 11 bases between them. The sequence was collected from a female donor with breast cancer. Some clones in this sample may be carry-over from other donors' samples. Source material: tumor-adjacent breast tissue. The rearrangement uses TRBV29-1 and TRBJ2-2; TRBD2 is a possible D gene (6 bases). CDR3 nucleotide sequence: TGCAGCGTCAAGGGACTTTCGAACACCGGGGAGCTGTTTTTT. Translating it yields CSVKGLSNTGELFF.